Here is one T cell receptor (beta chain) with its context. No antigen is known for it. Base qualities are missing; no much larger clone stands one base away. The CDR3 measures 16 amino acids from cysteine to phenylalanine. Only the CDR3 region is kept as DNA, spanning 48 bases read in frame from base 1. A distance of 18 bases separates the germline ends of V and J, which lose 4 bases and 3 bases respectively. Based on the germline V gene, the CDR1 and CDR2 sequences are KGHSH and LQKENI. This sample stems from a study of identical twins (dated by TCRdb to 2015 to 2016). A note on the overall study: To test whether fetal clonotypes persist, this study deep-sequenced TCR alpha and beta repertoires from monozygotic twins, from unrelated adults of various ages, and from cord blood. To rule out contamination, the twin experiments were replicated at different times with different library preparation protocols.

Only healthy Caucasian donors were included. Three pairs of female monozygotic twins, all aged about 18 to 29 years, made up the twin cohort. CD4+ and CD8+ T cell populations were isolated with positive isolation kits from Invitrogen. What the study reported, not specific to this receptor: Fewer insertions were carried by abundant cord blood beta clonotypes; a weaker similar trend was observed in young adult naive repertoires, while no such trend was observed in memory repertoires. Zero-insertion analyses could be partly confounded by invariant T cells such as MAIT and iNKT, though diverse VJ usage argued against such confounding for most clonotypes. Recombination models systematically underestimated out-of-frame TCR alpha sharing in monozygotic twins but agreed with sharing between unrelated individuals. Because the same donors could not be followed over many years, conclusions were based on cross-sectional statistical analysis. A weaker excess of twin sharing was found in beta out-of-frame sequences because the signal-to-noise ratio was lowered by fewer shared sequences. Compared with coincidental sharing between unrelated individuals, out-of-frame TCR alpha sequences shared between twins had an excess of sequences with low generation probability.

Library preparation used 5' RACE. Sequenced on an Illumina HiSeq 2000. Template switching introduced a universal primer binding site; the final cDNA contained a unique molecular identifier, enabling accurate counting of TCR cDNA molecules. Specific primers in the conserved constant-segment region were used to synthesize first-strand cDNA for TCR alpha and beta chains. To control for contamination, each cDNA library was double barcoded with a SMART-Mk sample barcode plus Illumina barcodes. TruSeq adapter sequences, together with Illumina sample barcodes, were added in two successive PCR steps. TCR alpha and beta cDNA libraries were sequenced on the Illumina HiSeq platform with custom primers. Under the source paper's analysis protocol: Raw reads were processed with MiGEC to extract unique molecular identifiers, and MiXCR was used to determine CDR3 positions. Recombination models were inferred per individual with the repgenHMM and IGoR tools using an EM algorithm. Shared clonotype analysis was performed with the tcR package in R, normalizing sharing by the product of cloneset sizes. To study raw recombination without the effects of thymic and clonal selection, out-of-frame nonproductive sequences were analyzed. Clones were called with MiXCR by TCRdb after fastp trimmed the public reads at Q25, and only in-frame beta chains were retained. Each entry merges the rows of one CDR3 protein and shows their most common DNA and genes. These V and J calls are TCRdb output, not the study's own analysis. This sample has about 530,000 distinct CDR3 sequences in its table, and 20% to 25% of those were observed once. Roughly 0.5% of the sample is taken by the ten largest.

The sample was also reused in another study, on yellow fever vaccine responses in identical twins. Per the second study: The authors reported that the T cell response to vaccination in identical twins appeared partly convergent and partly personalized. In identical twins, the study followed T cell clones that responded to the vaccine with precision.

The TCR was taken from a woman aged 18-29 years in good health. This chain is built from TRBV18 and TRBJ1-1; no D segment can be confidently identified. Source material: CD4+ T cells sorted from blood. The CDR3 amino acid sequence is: CASSLGPLGIDTEAFF. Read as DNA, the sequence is TGTGCCAGCTCACTTGGACCGTTAGGGATCGACACTGAAGCTTTCTTT.